This TCR beta chain was profiled in a study of cytomegalovirus exposure and HLA in healthy donors. Study-level results: TCR beta V segments were, for the most part, productive about 87% or about 30% of the time in an earlier analysis. Based on reports, TCR beta sequences accurately predicted HLA-A and HLA-B alleles for most subjects. Later analysis identified a missense DCLRE1C variant that was linked to TCR beta V- and J-gene trimming.

Researchers ran the PCR with 60 Vbeta and 13 Jbeta primers. The repertoire was sequenced with immunoSEQ multiplex PCR; TCRdb's copy has only in-frame clones and lacks some. Of 75,000 to 95,000 clones listed, roughly 84% were seen once; the top ten hold under 2.5%. Between the trimmed V and J ends, which lost 6 bases and 5 bases, there was a span of 10 bases. This CDR3 has 12 residues. Germline assignment: CDR1 MNHEY and CDR2 SVGAGI. As concerns this clone: Its target is unknown.

This TCR came from a man younger than 35 in good health and CMV-seronegative. The chain has TRBV6-5 and TRBJ1-2; no clear D gene. Sequencing was carried out using PBMCs. The CDR3 DNA follows: TGTGCCAGCAGCATGACTAGTTATGGCTACACCTTC. Translated: CASSMTSYGYTF.